These 14 T cell receptor beta chains came from one sample sequenced in a study of T-cell reconstitution after alpha-beta-depleted transplantation in children. Preparation of the TCRbeta library was carried out with unique molecular identifiers. TCRdb used MiXCR to reprocess the PCR reads, holding one entry per CDR3 protein. The table has roughly 300,000 distinct CDR3 sequences, 9% to 12% seen once. The sequences come from PBMCs from the stem cell graft donor, collected from the stem cell graft. These receptors were taken from a human donor who donated a stem cell graft to a child with acute lymphoblastic leukemia.

CDR3 in amino acids: CSAKKAGTGLSYEQYF. CDR3 sequence (DNA): TGCAGTGCTAAGAAGGCGGGGACAGGACTCTCCTACGAGCAGTACTTC. The J gene is TRBJ2-7, the V gene TRBV20-1; TRBD1 matches at 8 bases. V shed 4 bases and J 0 bases; nucleotides not matched to a gene: 11. The V gene's germline CDR1 is DFQATT and CDR2 SNEGSKA (reference sequence). The CDR3 runs 16 residues.

This clonotype was picked up a small number of times. This CDR3 is CSVSGQGRETQYF. CDR3 in DNA: TGCAGCGTGTCCGGACAGGGAAGAGAGACCCAGTACTTC. V is TRBV29-1 and J is TRBJ2-5; 8 nucleotides align to TRBD1. Trimming took 6 bases from V and 4 from J; bases not matched to a gene: 7. Germline loops: CDR1 SQVTM, CDR2 ANQGSEA. CDR3 length: 13 residues.

This clonotype was seen repeatedly, ten times or more. The chain couples TRBV7-9 to TRBJ1-1; 9 positions match TRBD1. V shed 5 bases and J 7 bases; nucleotides not matched to a gene: 14. The germline CDR1 and CDR2 sequences are SEHNR and FQNEAQ (reference sequence). The CDR3 runs to 16 residues. CDR3 protein: CASSPPRTGEFGEAFF. The CDR3 DNA sequence: TGTGCCAGCAGCCCCCCCCGGACAGGGGAGTTCGGTGAAGCTTTCTTT.

In its sample, this clonotype was seen a few times. The rearrangement links TRBV7-2 to TRBJ2-2; D gene unclear. V shed 0 bases and J shed 5 bases, with 13 bases lying between them. CDR1 is SGHTA and CDR2 is FQGNSA in the germline V gene. The CDR3 is 16 residues long. The CDR3 loop reads CASSLAVVPRTGELFF. CDR3 coding DNA: TGTGCCAGCAGCTTAGCCGTCGTCCCGAGGACCGGGGAGCTGTTTTTT.

This chain links TRBV7-9 with TRBJ2-7, with D possibly being TRBD1 (6 bases). CDR1 and CDR2 (germline): SEHNR, FQNEAQ (reference sequence). Trimming left V 3 bases short and J 5 bases short, with 11 bases between. The CDR3 length is 13 residues. The DNA of the CDR3 is TGTGCCAGCAGCTTTCAGGGGCGACACGAGCAGTACTTC. Translating gives CASSFQGRHEQYF.

This clonotype was recorded a few times. The J gene is TRBJ2-1, the V gene TRBV29-1; 7 nucleotides agree with TRBD1. Per the germline V gene, CDR1 is SQVTM and CDR2 is ANQGSEA. CDR3 length: 13 residues. V was clipped by 8 bases and J by 7 bases; unmatched bases: 11. Here the CDR3 DNA reads TGCAGCATCCGAGAGGGGGCTAAGAATGAGCAGTTCTTC. It codes for CSIREGAKNEQFF.

V is TRBV20-1 and J is TRBJ2-1; 12 bases map to TRBD2. This CDR3 is 16 amino acids long. The V gene end was trimmed by 6 bases and the J gene end by 2 bases; junction bases not matched to a gene: 8. Per the germline V gene, CDR1 is DFQATT and CDR2 is SNEGSKA (reference sequence). The CDR3 DNA reads as TGCAGTGCAAGGACTAGCGGGATTCGGGCCTACAATGAGCAGTTCTTC. It yields the protein CSARTSGIRAYNEQFF.

The chain's CDR3 is CASSSQSITSEQYF. The CDR3 DNA sequence: TGTGCCAGCAGCTCCCAGAGTATCACCAGCGAGCAGTACTTC. The J gene is TRBJ2-7, the V gene TRBV7-2; D ambiguous. Germline-derived CDR1 and CDR2 are SGHTA and FQGNSA. V lost 4 bases and J lost 6, with 16 bases in between. The CDR3 totals 14 residues.

The V call is TRBV4-3, the J call TRBJ2-7; TRBD1 is a possible D gene (6 bases). Trimming removed 1 base at V and 4 bases at J, with 14 bases between. The CDR3 contains 15 residues. The germline V gene has CDR1 LGHNA and CDR2 YSLEER. CDR3 nucleotides: TGCGCCAGCAGCCAAGGTCCGGGCAGGGGTTACGAGCAGTACTTC. The encoded protein is CASSQGPGRGYEQYF.

The chain links TRBV9 to TRBJ2-4; no clear D. CDR1 and CDR2 from the germline V gene are SGDLS and YYNGEE. V was pared by 7 bases and J by 9 bases, with 11 bases between. The CDR3 is made up of 11 amino acids. CDR3 protein: CASVDGVIQYF. CDR3 DNA sequence: TGTGCCAGCGTAGATGGCGTCATTCAGTACTTC.

The chain joins TRBV4-1 to TRBJ2-2; the D gene is possibly TRBD1 (6 bases). The CDR3 runs 15 residues. Germline V lookup: CDR1 MGHRA, CDR2 YSYEKL. V was clipped by 4 bases and J by 1 base, with 10 bases between them. The CDR3 DNA is TGCGCCAGCAGCCCCACAGGGATGAACACCGGGGAGCTGTTTTTT. Its protein product is CASSPTGMNTGELFF.

This rearrangement joins TRBV11-2 to TRBJ2-7, with D tentatively TRBD2 (6 bases). Germline-derived CDR1 and CDR2 are SGHAT and FQNNGV. With 4 bases removed from V and 0 bases from J, the gap between germline ends came to 22 bases. The CDR3 covers 18 residues. The CDR3 DNA reads as TGTGCCAGCAGCTCACGGGTTGGTTTAGCGGAGTTCTCCTACGAGCAGTACTTC. Amino acids: CASSSRVGLAEFSYEQYF.

The chain combines TRBV2 with TRBJ1-4; no firm D call. The CDR3 covers 18 residues. Per germline, CDR1 SNHLY and CDR2 FYNNEI. Trimming stripped 5 bases from V and 0 bases from J, with 19 bases between. Written as DNA, the CDR3 is TGTGCCAGCAGTCCAAGATCCGCAGTAGGCCCAACTAATGAAAAACTGTTTTTT. Amino acid sequence: CASSPRSAVGPTNEKLFF.

The V gene is TRBV5-1, the J gene TRBJ2-7; 8 bases align to TRBD2. Germline V gives CDR1 SGHRS, CDR2 YFSETQ. CDR3 length equals 15 residues. After removal of 3 bases from V and 3 bases from J, the junction contained 8 bases not matched to a gene. For the CDR3, the DNA is TGCGCCAGCAGCTCCACCGGGACTAGGGTCTACGAGCAGTACTTC. The encoded protein is CASSSTGTRVYEQYF.